This T cell receptor (beta chain) was recorded in a study of beta chain features in type 1 diabetes. The germline CDR1 and CDR2 sequences are MDHEN and SYDVKM. The CDR3 totals 17 residues. Trimming removed 5 bases from V and 0 bases from J, with 19 bases in between. Worth noting for this clone: No antigen is known for it.

Findings and limits, study-wide: Shortening of TCRB CDR3s, moderate but significant, appeared in all four CD4+ subsets of Type 1 diabetes patients.

It was via CD45RO/CCR7/CD25/CD127/CD95/CD27 that CD4+ naive, central memory, regulatory and stem cell-like memory cells were sorted. TCRB transcripts that were expressed got sequenced, as all of the isolated RNA had been reverse transcribed. Assay: immunoSEQ multiplex PCR; the TCRdb copy retains only in-frame clones and omits some. The repertoire holds around 110,000 clones, with 16% as singletons. The sample was central memory CD4+ T cells from blood. This sequence originates from a man aged 25-45 years with type 1 diabetes. This chain uses TRBV28 with TRBJ1-2; a weak D match, TRBD1 (6 bases). The CDR3 here is CASSTTWTAQTNYGYTF. CDR3 bases: TGTGCCAGCAGTACCACCTGGACAGCCCAAACTAACTATGGCTACACCTTC.